This paragraph covers one T cell receptor beta chain sequence. Its specificity is unknown. The entry originates in a study of T cell responses to AZD1222 COVID-19 vaccine. Regarding the study as a whole: Vaccination with two AZD1222 doses was followed by a rise in Spike-specific TCR breadth and depth. Females outnumbered males among donors, who were mostly white British; clonal diversity was possibly underestimated. Seropositivity was recorded at baseline in only five to seven AZD1222 recipients.

The protocol was immunoSEQ multiplex PCR, while the TCRdb copy is restricted to in-frame clones and leaves out a portion. The profile shows around 80,000 clones, roughly 84% of them singletons. The germline V gene encodes CDR1 MGHRA and CDR2 YSYEKL. V dropped 4 bases and J dropped 4 bases, with 17 bases sitting between them. CDR3 length: 16 residues. The sequence was collected from an adult in good health. This rearrangement joins TRBV4-1 to TRBJ2-1, with D possibly called TRBD1 or TRBD2 (5 bases each). The sequencing here drew on peripheral blood, taken on day 0 of AZD1222 vaccination. For the CDR3, the DNA is TGCGCCAGCAGCCGGGGTGAGGGACCCGCATACAATGAGCAGTTCTTC. Protein product: CASSRGEGPAYNEQFF.